The 26 T cell receptor beta chains listed next were all sequenced from one sample in a study of cytomegalovirus exposure and HLA in healthy donors. The study ran its PCR with 60 Vbeta and 13 Jbeta primers. Repertoires were generated with immunoSEQ multiplex PCR, while TCRdb's copy carries only in-frame clones and drops some. The table shows about 170,000 clones, with under 85% occurring only once. The sequenced sample was PBMCs. All receptors come from a woman between 18 and 29 years old in good health and CMV-seropositive.

This chain connects TRBV4-1 to TRBJ2-3; 14 nucleotides agree with TRBD2. The length of the CDR3 is 17 residues. V shed 5 bases, J shed 6 bases, and the junction held 10 bases outside the gene matches. Germline V gives CDR1 MGHRA, CDR2 YSYEKL. CDR3 residues: CASSDDWTSGGYDTQYF. The CDR3 DNA reads TGCGCCAGCAGCGACGACTGGACTAGCGGGGGGTACGATACGCAGTATTTT.

The chain is built from TRBV2 and TRBJ1-1; unclear D gene. V lost 4 bases to trimming and J lost 7 bases, with 10 bases between them. CDR1 SNHLY and CDR2 FYNNEI come from the germline V gene. The CDR3 consists of 12 residues. CDR3 coding DNA: TGTGCCAGCAGTGTAACCGAGCTTGAAGCTTTCTTT. Its translation: CASSVTELEAFF.

This chain joins TRBV7-2 and TRBJ1-6; D remains unclear. The CDR3 is 15 residues long. Trimming pared 6 bases from V and 5 bases from J, leaving 14 bases between. Germline V CDR1 and CDR2: SGHTA, FQGNSA. This CDR3 reads CASSSRAPNNSPLHF. The CDR3 DNA is TGTGCCAGCAGTTCGAGGGCCCCTAATAATTCACCCCTCCACTTT. The full variable domain, with the rest looked up from reference TRBV7-2 and TRBJ1-6, is GAGVSQSPSNKVTEKGKDVELRCDPISGHTALYWYRQSLGQGLEFLIYFQGNSAPDKSGLPSDRFSAERTGGSVSTLTIQRTQQEDSAVYLCASSSRAPNNSPLHFGNGTRLTVT.

The rearrangement uses TRBV29-1 and TRBJ1-1, with D possibly being TRBD1 (6 bases). Trimming removed 5 bases from V and 5 bases from J, with 9 bases in between. Germline V gene data show CDR1 as SQVTM and CDR2 as ANQGSEA. The CDR3 is made up of 11 amino acids. This CDR3 is CSVTGYTEAFF. CDR3 sequence (DNA): TGCAGCGTTACAGGGTATACTGAAGCTTTCTTT.

This clone appeared a few times. The rearrangement links TRBV6-4 to TRBJ2-1; 10 bases fit TRBD2. The CDR3 spans 14 residues. CDR1 is MRHNA, CDR2 SNTAGT, per germline. V shed 5 bases and J 6 bases; nucleotides not matched to a gene: 4. The CDR3 spells CASSLAGEINEQFF. The CDR3 DNA reads as TGTGCCAGCAGTCTAGCGGGGGAGATCAATGAGCAGTTCTTC.

Concerning this clone: Sequence at one end of the junction differs from germline and may be a read error. The V and J genes are TRBV7-9 and TRBJ2-1; 8 bases line up with TRBD2. Germline lookup yields CDR1 SEHNR and CDR2 FQNEAQ (reference sequence). The length of the CDR3 is 16 residues. CDR3 DNA sequence: TGTTCCAGCAGCCCGCGCGGGACTAGCTCCTACAATGAGCAGTTCTTC. Protein sequence: CSSSPRGTSSYNEQFF.

The chain has TRBV6-5 and TRBJ1-2; 11 bases match TRBD1. The CDR3 has 14 amino acids. Germline-derived CDR1 and CDR2 are MNHEY and SVGAGI. With V trimmed by 8 bases and J by 6 bases, 8 bases remained unmatched. The CDR3 here is CASAFRTGGHGYTF. The CDR3 DNA sequence: TGTGCCAGCGCCTTCCGGACAGGGGGCCATGGCTACACCTTC.

This rearrangement joins TRBV4-1 to TRBJ2-1; possibly TRBD2 for D (6 bases). The ends were cut back, 0 bases at V and 3 bases at J, with 9 bases in the middle. Per germline, CDR1 MGHRA and CDR2 YSYEKL. The CDR3 contains 15 residues. CDR3 sequence: CASSQEEGFYNEQFF. The CDR3 DNA reads as TGCGCCAGCAGCCAAGAGGAGGGTTTCTACAATGAGCAGTTCTTC.

The chain is built from TRBV15 and TRBJ1-5; possible D gene TRBD1, 6 bases. The length of the CDR3 is 14 residues. Trimming shortened V by 6 bases and J by 0 bases, and 9 bases separated the two germline ends. Looked up from germline, CDR1 is LNHNV and CDR2 is YYDKDF (reference sequence). The chain's CDR3 is CATRGGGSNQPQHF. The CDR3 bases are TGTGCCACCAGGGGAGGGGGTAGCAATCAGCCCCAGCATTTT.

The chain links TRBV7-2 to TRBJ1-3, with a possible D match to TRBD1 (5 bases). This CDR3 region has 15 residues. The V and J ends lost 3 bases and 0 bases respectively, with 9 bases between them. Germline V lookup: CDR1 SGHTA, CDR2 FQGNSA. The CDR3: CASSFAGNSGNTIYF. Written as DNA, the CDR3 is TGTGCCAGCAGCTTCGCAGGGAACTCTGGAAACACCATATATTTT.

This clone has only one observation. The V and J genes are TRBV4-3 and TRBJ1-6; D gene ambiguous. Germline assignment: CDR1 LGHNA and CDR2 YSLEER. V lost 0 bases and J 7 bases, leaving 10 bases between the germline ends. The CDR3 sequence is 15 residues long. CDR3 DNA: TGCGCCAGCAGCCAAGATTTGGCAGTGAATTCACCCCTCCACTTT. This codes for CASSQDLAVNSPLHF.

The CDR3, as DNA: TGCGCCAGCAGGGGGCCCCCTGGCAGGGCGAAGCAGTTCTTC. Translating it yields CASRGPPGRAKQFF. The chain has TRBV5-1 and TRBJ2-1; a weak D match, TRBD1 (5 bases). Germline loops: CDR1 SGHRS, CDR2 YFSETQ. The V and J ends lost 5 bases and 11 bases respectively, with 20 bases between them. The CDR3 has 14 residues.

V gene TRBV11-2 combines with J gene TRBJ2-2, with TRBD1 matching 11 bases. Trimming removed 5 bases from V and 4 bases from J; junction bases left unmatched: 12. Germline CDR1 SGHAT, CDR2 FQNNGV. This CDR3 has 18 residues. The chain's CDR3 is CASSVALGQGDITGELFF. As DNA, the CDR3 is TGTGCCAGCAGCGTAGCCTTGGGACAGGGGGATATCACCGGGGAGCTGTTTTTT.

This clone was counted once. The chain employs TRBV2 and TRBJ1-5; 7 nucleotides line up with TRBD1. Germline V gene data show CDR1 as SNHLY and CDR2 as FYNNEI. The junction had 5 bases not matched to a gene; V was cut back by 6 bases and J by 3 bases. This CDR3 is built from 14 residues. DNA of the CDR3: TGTGCCAGCAGCCTGGGACAGAACAATCAGCCCCAGCATTTT. Encoded protein: CASSLGQNNQPQHF.

V gene TRBV4-1 combines with J gene TRBJ1-6; D perhaps matches TRBD1 (5 bases). The germline V gene encodes CDR1 MGHRA and CDR2 YSYEKL. The CDR3 contains 16 residues. V shed 7 bases and J shed 9 bases, with 22 bases lying between them. CDR3 loop: CASTAVPGPGGSPLHF. CDR3 sequence (DNA): TGCGCCAGCACCGCTGTACCGGGGCCGGGGGGTTCACCCCTCCACTTT.

The chain combines TRBV7-8 with TRBJ2-7, with 7 nucleotides matching TRBD1. Looked up from germline, CDR1 is SGHVS and CDR2 is FQNEAQ. Trimming took 5 bases from V and 5 from J; bases not matched to a gene: 12. The CDR3 totals 15 residues. CDR3 nucleotides: TGTGCCAGCAGCCTGCTTTTAGGGGGCGTGCACGAGCAGTACTTC. Its protein is CASSLLLGGVHEQYF. Complete variable domain (other parts from reference TRBV7-8 and TRBJ2-7): GAGVSQSPRYKVAKRGQDVALRCDPISGHVSLFWYQQALGQGPEFLTYFQNEAQLDKSGLPSDRFFAERPEGSVSTLKIQRTQQEDSAVYLCASSLLLGGVHEQYFGPGTRLTVT.

The V gene is TRBV5-4, the J gene TRBJ1-1, with 10 bases that match TRBD1. Per germline, CDR1 SGHNT and CDR2 YYREEE (reference sequence). After removal of 0 bases from V and 0 bases from J, the junction contained 2 bases not matched to a gene. The CDR3 has 16 residues. This CDR3 reads CASSLGQGAMNTEAFF. CDR3 sequence (DNA): TGTGCCAGCAGCTTGGGACAGGGGGCGATGAACACTGAAGCTTTCTTT. Full variable domain (missing parts from reference TRBV5-4 and TRBJ1-1): ETGVTQSPTHLIKTRGQQVTLRCSSQSGHNTVSWYQQALGQGPQFIFQYYREEENGRGNFPPRFSGLQFPNYSSELNVNALELDDSALYLCASSLGQGAMNTEAFFGQGTRLTVV.

The V and J genes are TRBV4-2 and TRBJ1-4, with D perhaps matching TRBD1 (5 bases). CDR3 length: 15 residues. CDR1 is LGHNA, CDR2 YNFKEQ, per germline. Trimming took off 4 bases at V and 7 bases at J, with 16 bases between the two ends. CDR3 in DNA: TGTGCCAGCAGCCCAGACCTGGGAAGGGGTGAAAAACTGTTTTTT. Encoded protein: CASSPDLGRGEKLFF.

This clone was counted a single time. This chain joins TRBV7-2 and TRBJ1-4; possible D gene TRBD1, 5 bases. V lost 3 bases and J 4 bases, leaving 15 bases between the germline ends. The CDR3 sequence is 16 residues long. Germline V lookup: CDR1 SGHTA, CDR2 FQGNSA. DNA of the CDR3: TGTGCCAGCAGCTTGCGGAGAGGAGACAGTAATGAAAAACTGTTTTTT. It specifies CASSLRRGDSNEKLFF.

The table lists this clone with a count of one. This chain connects TRBV2 to TRBJ2-3, with unresolved D. Germline values: CDR1 SNHLY, CDR2 FYNNEI. The CDR3 extends over 14 amino acids. Trimming left V 6 bases short and J 4 bases short, with 14 bases between. CDR3 in DNA: TGTGCCAGCAGGGCGAGAGCGAGTGCAGATACGCAGTATTTT. It is translated as CASRARASADTQYF.

J is TRBJ2-1 and V is TRBV12-2; TRBD2 is taken as the D call from the table, unchecked against the DNA. TRBV12-2 is a known pseudogene. The CDR3 runs to 17 residues. The CDR3 sequence: CASRFPSRGGGDNEQFF. CDR3 bases: TGTGCAAGTCGTTTCCCTTCCAGGGGCGGGGGGGACAATGAGCAGTTCTTC.

This clone has just a few counts. The chain carries TRBV9 and TRBJ1-2, with 9 bases aligning to TRBD1. V was clipped by 3 bases and J by 6 bases; unmatched bases: 9. This CDR3 is 15 amino acids long. Germline CDR1 and CDR2: SGDLS and YYNGEE. CDR3 sequence reads: CASSGYRGRVDGYTF. CDR3 coding DNA: TGTGCCAGCAGCGGTTACAGGGGGCGGGTAGATGGCTACACCTTC.

The V call is TRBV9, the J call TRBJ2-3, with no clear D. CDR3 size: 12 residues. Germline V lookup: CDR1 SGDLS, CDR2 YYNGEE. The germline V and J ends were trimmed by 4 bases and 5 bases, with 8 bases remaining between them. This CDR3 is CASSPHGDTQYF. CDR3 coding DNA: TGTGCCAGCAGCCCCCACGGAGATACGCAGTATTTT.

The chain employs TRBV5-6 and TRBJ1-1; tentatively, D is TRBD1 (6 bases). The CDR3 contains 19 residues. Trimming cost V 4 bases and J 1 base, with 26 bases left between them. CDR1 is SGHDT, CDR2 YYEEEE, per germline. The CDR3 coding sequence is TGTGCCAGCAGCGTTGATGTAATCGTTCGTACAGGGTGGAACACTGAAGCTTTCTTT. Translation gives CASSVDVIVRTGWNTEAFF. Variable domain in full (rest from reference TRBV5-6 and TRBJ1-1): DAGVTQSPTHLIKTRGQQVTLRCSPKSGHDTVSWYQQALGQGPQFIFQYYEEEERQRGNFPDRFSGHQFPNYSSELNVNALLLGDSALYLCASSVDVIVRTGWNTEAFFGQGTRLTVV.

This clone was seen more than once but under ten times. The CDR3: CASSSNKEQYF. The DNA of the CDR3 is TGTGCCAGCAGCTCCAACAAGGAGCAGTACTTC. The chain uses TRBV7-9 and TRBJ2-7, with D unresolved. The CDR3 is made up of 11 amino acids. The V and J ends lost 4 bases and 7 bases respectively, with 8 bases between them. Germline V gene lookup returns CDR1 SEHNR and CDR2 FQNEAQ (reference sequence).

This chain uses TRBV5-8 with TRBJ1-3; D remains unclear. V was clipped by 1 base and J by 1 base, with 6 bases between them. Germline-derived CDR1 and CDR2 are SGHTS and YDEGEE. The CDR3 has 14 residues. The CDR3: CASSLLSSGNTIYF. CDR3 in DNA: TGTGCCAGCAGCTTGCTCAGTTCTGGAAACACCATATATTTT.